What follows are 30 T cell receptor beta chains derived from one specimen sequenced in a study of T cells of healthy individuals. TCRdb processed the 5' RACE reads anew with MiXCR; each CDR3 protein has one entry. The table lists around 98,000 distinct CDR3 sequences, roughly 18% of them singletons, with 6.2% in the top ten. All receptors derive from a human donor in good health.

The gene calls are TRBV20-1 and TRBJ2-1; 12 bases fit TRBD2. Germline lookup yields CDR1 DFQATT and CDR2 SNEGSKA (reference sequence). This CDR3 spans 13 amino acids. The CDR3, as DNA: TGCAGCCTTGGACTAGCGGGACGGAATGAGCAGTTCTTC. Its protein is CSLGLAGRNEQFF.

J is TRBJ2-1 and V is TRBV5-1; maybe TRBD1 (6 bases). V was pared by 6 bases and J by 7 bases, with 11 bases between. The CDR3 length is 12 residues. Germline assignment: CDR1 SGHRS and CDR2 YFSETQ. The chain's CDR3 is CASTDSQNEQFF. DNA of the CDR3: TGCGCCAGCACGGACAGCCAGAATGAGCAGTTCTTC. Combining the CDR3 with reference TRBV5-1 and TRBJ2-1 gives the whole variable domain KAGVTQTPRYLIKTRGQQVTLSCSPISGHRSVSWYQQTPGQGLQFLFEYFSETQRNKGNFPGRFSGRQFSNSRSEMNVSTLELGDSALYLCASTDSQNEQFFGPGTRLTVL.

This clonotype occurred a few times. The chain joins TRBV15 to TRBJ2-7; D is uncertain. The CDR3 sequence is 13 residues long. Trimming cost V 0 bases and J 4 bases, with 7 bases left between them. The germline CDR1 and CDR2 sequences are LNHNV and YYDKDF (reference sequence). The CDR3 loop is CATSRDMGYEQYF. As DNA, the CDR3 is TGTGCCACCAGCAGAGATATGGGTTACGAGCAGTACTTC.

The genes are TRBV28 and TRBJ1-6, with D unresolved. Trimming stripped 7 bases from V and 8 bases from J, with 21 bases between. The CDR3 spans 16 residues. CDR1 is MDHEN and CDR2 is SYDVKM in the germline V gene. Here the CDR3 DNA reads TGTGCCAGCACGCTAAGGGCCCGATTCGGAGATTCACCCCTCCACTTT. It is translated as CASTLRARFGDSPLHF.

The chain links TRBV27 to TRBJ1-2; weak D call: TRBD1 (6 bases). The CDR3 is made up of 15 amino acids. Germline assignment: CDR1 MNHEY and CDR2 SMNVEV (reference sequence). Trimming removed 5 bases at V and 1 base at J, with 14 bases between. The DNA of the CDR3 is TGTGCCAGCAGTCCCCGCACAGGGTATAACTATGGCTACACCTTC. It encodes CASSPRTGYNYGYTF.

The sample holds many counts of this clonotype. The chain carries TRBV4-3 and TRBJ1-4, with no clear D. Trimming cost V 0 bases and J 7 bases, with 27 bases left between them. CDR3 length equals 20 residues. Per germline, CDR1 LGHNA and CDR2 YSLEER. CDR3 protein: CASSQDLPRAPDGRPEKLFF. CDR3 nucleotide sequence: TGCGCCAGCAGCCAAGATTTGCCACGCGCCCCGGACGGCCGCCCTGAAAAACTGTTTTTT.

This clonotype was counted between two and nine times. The CDR3 here is CASSLAIWNEQFF. CDR3 coding DNA: TGTGCCAGCAGCTTAGCAATCTGGAATGAGCAGTTCTTC. This chain joins TRBV11-1 and TRBJ2-1; D not resolved. CDR1 is SGHAT, CDR2 FQDESV, per germline (reference sequence). This CDR3 has 13 residues. V shed 0 bases and J shed 7 bases, with 7 bases lying between them.

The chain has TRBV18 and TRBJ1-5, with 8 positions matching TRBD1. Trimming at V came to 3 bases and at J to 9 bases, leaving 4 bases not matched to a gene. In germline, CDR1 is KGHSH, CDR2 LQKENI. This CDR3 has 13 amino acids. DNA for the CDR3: TGTGCCAGCTCACCGCCAGGGGGCACGCCCCAGCATTTT. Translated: CASSPPGGTPQHF.

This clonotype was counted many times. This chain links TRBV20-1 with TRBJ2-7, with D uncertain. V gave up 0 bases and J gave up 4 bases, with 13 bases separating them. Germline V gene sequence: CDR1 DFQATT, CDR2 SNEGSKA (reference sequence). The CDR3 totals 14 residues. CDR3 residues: CSARDTVMGYEQYF. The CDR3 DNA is TGCAGTGCTAGAGATACGGTAATGGGATACGAGCAGTACTTC.

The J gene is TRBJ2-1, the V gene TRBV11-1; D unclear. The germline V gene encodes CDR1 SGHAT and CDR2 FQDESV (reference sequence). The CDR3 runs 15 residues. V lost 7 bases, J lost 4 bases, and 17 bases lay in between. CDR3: CASTSDPSYYNEQFF. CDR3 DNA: TGTGCCAGCACCTCCGATCCTTCATATTACAATGAGCAGTTCTTC.

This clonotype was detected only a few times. DNA of the CDR3: TGCAGTGCGGGGACGGTTCGGAACACCGGGGAGCTGTTTTTT. Protein sequence: CSAGTVRNTGELFF. The chain has TRBV20-1 and TRBJ2-2, with D perhaps TRBD1 or TRBD2 (5 bases each). CDR3 length equals 14 residues. The germline V and J ends were trimmed by 6 bases and 1 base, with 12 bases remaining between them. CDR1 is DFQATT, CDR2 SNEGSKA, per germline (reference sequence).

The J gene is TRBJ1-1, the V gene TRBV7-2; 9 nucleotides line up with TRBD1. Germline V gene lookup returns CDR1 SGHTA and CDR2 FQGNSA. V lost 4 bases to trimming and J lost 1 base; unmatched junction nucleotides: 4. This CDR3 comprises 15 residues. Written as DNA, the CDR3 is TGTGCCAGCAGCTCCCGGACAGGGGCGAACACTGAAGCTTTCTTT. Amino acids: CASSSRTGANTEAFF.

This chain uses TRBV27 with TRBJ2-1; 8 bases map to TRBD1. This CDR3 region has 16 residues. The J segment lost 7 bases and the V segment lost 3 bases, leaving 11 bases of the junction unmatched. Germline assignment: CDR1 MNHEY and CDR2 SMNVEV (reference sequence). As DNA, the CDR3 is TGTGCCAGCAGTTTGTCCCCCGGGACAGGAAAAAATGAGCAGTTCTTC. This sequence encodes CASSLSPGTGKNEQFF.

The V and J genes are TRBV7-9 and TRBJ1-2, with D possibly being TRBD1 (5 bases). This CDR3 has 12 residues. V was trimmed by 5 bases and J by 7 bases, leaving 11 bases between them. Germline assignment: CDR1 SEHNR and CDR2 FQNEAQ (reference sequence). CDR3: CASSPGRGGYTF. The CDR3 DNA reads TGTGCCAGCAGCCCCGGTAGGGGTGGCTACACCTTC.

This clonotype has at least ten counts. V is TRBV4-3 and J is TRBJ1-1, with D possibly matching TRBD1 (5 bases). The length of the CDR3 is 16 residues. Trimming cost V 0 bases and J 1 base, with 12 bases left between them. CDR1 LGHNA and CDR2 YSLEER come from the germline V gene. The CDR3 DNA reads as TGCGCCAGCAGCCAAGACCCAGGGATTAGGAACACTGAAGCTTTCTTT. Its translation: CASSQDPGIRNTEAFF.

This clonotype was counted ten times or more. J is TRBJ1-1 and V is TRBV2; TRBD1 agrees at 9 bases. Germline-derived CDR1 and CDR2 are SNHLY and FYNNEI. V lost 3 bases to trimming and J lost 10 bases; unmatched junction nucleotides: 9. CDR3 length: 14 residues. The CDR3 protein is CASSESQGALGAFF. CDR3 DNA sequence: TGTGCCAGCAGTGAGTCACAGGGGGCGCTTGGAGCTTTCTTT.

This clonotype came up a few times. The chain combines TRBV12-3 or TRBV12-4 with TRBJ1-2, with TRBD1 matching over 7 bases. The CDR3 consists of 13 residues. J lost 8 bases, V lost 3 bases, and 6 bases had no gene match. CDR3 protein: CASSLRQGQGYTF. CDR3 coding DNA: TGTGCCAGCAGTTTGCGACAGGGCCAAGGCTACACCTTC.

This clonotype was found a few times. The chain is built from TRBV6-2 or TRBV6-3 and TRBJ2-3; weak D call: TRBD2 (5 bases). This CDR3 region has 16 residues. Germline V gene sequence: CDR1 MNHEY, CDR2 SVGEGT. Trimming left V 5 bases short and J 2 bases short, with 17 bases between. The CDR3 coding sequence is TGTGCCAGCAGTACCCCGGGATCCCTAAACACAGATACGCAGTATTTT. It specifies CASSTPGSLNTDTQYF.

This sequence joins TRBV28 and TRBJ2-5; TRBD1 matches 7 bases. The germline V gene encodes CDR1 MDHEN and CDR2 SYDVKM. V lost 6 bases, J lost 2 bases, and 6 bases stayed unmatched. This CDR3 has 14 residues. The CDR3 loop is CASREGQTQETQYF. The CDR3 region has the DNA TGTGCCAGCAGAGAGGGACAGACTCAAGAGACCCAGTACTTC.

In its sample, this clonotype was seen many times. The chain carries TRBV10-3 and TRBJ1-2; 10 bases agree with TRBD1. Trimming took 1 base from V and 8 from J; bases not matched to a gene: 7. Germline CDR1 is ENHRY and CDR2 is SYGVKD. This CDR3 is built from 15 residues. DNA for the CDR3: TGTGCCATCAGTGAGTTGCGACAGGGGGCACAAGGCTACACCTTC. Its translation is CAISELRQGAQGYTF.

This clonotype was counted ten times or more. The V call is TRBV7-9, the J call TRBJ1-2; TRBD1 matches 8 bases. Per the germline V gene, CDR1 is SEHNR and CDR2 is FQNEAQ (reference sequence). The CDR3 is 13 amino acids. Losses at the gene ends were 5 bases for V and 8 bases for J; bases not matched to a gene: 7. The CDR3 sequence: CASSPGQGHGYTF. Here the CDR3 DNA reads TGTGCCAGCAGCCCAGGACAGGGCCACGGCTACACCTTC.

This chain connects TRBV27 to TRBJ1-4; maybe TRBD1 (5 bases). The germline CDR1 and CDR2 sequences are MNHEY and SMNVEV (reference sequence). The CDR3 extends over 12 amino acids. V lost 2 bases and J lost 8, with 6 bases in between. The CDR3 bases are TGTGCCAGCAGTTTAGAGGGGGAAAAACTGTTTTTT. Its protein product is CASSLEGEKLFF.

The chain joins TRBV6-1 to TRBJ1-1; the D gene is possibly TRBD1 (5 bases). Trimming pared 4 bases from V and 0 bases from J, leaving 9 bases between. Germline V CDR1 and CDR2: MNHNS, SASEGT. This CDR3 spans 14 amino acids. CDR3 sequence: CASSGHRLNTEAFF. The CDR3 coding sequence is TGTGCCAGCAGTGGCCACAGGCTGAACACTGAAGCTTTCTTT.

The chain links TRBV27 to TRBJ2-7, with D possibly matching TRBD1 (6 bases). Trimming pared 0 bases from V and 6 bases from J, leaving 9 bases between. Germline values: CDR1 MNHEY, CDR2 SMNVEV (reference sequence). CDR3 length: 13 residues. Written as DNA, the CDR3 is TGTGCCAGCAGTTTATCGGGGACACGCGAGCAGTACTTC. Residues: CASSLSGTREQYF.

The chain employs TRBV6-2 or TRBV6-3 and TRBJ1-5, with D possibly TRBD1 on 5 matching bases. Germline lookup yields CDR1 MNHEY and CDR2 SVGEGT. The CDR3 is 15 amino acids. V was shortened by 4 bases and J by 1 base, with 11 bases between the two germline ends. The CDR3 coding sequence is TGTGCCAGCAGTTTTAAGAGGGACAGCAATCAGCCCCAGCATTTT. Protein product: CASSFKRDSNQPQHF.

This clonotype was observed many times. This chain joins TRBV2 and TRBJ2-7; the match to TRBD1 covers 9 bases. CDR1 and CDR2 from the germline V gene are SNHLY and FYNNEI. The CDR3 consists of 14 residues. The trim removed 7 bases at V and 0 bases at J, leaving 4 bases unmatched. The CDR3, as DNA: TGTGCCAGCACCTGGGACAGGGCCTCCTACGAGCAGTACTTC. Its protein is CASTWDRASYEQYF.

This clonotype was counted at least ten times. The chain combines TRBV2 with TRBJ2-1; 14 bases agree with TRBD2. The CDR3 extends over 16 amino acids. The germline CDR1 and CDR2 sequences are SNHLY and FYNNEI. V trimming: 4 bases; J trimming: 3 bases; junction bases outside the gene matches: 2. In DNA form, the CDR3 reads TGTGCCAGCAGTGGGACTAGCGGGAGGCTCTACAATGAGCAGTTCTTC. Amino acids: CASSGTSGRLYNEQFF.

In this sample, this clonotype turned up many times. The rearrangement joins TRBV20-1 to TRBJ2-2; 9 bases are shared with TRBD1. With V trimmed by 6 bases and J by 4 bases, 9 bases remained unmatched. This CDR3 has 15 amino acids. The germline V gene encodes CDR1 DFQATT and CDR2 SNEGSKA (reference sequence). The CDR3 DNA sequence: TGCAGTGCAAAGACAGGGGGGGAGATCACCGGGGAGCTGTTTTTT. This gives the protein CSAKTGGEITGELFF.

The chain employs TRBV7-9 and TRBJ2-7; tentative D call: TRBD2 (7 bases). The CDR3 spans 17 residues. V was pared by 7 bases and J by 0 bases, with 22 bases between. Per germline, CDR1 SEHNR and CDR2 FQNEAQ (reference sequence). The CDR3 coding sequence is TGTGCCAGCAACATAGCGGGTCGGCAGGGGAGCTCCTACGAGCAGTACTTC. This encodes CASNIAGRQGSSYEQYF.

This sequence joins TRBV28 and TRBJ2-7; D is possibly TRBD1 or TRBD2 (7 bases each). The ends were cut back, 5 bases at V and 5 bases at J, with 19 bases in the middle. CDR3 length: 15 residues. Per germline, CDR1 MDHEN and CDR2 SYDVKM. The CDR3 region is CASSPRGGGYHEQYF. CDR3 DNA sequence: TGTGCCAGCAGTCCCCGGGGAGGGGGCTACCACGAGCAGTACTTC.